This T cell receptor beta chain originates from a study of CXCR3-negative and CXCR3-positive naive CD8 T cells. Background on the study: Summed over all libraries, TRB reads came to around 140 million, with about 1.5 +/- 0.3 million per library. Study results and caveats: Both of the naive subsets showed about the same high diversity, but memory CD8+ cells had much less.

UMI-labeled TRB cDNA libraries were prepared by 5' RACE. Reprocessing the 5' RACE reads, TCRdb reports a single entry for every CDR3 protein and omits DNA. Its table lists about 130,000 distinct CDR3 sequences. The germline V gene encodes CDR1 SQVTM and CDR2 ANQGSEA. The CDR3 runs 16 residues. As to this clonotype: Its antigen is not known.

Source material: naive CXCR3- CD8+ T cells from blood. Subset reported: CD45RO-CCR7+CD27+CD95- naive CD8+ T cells lacking CXCR3 (TNR3-). V and J are TRBV29-1 and TRBJ2-1; TCRdb gives TRBD1 as the D gene, but with no DNA this cannot be confirmed. The TCR sequence derives from a human donor in good health. Some clones in this sample may be carry-over from other donors' samples. CDR3 sequence reads: CSVEDGGQGAYNEQFF.